Following are 16 T cell receptor beta chains from one sample sequenced in a study of spatial heterogeneity in lung cancer. A single record per CDR3 protein comes from TCRdb applying MiXCR to the 5' RACE reads. The table includes 10,000 to 11,000 distinct CDR3 sequences, roughly 8% detected once. No antigen has been identified for these receptors. Time point meaning: sample taken at primary tumor resection. General study findings and limits: Counts of expanded alpha and beta TCRs within tumors tracked the tumor nonsynonymous mutation count.

The source was lung tumor tissue, collected at surgery. The receptors originated from a female donor with early-stage non-small cell lung cancer.

This clonotype occurred a few times. The junction and the germline gene differ at one end; a read error may be behind it. In a library made to pick up alpha chains, this beta chain is a stray read with a size that means little. The chain is built from TRBV10-3 and TRBJ1-4; D is unresolved. CDR3 length: 16 amino acids. Germline lookup yields CDR1 ENHRY and CDR2 SYGVKD. CDR3 nucleotide sequence: TGTGCCATCAGTGCTGGTTCTTCCGGCTCTAACGAAAAACTGTTTTTT. This encodes CAISAGSSGSNEKLFF.

This clonotype was counted between two and nine times. This beta chain lies outside the target of a library built for alpha chains; its clone size means little. The CDR3 region has the DNA TGCAGTGCTAGAGAGTCATCGGAGCAGTACTTC. Protein: CSARESSEQYF. J is TRBJ2-7 and V is TRBV20-1; D uncertain. Germline V gene data show CDR1 as DFQATT and CDR2 as SNEGSKA (reference sequence). The CDR3 has 11 residues. Trimming removed 0 bases at V and 7 bases at J, with 7 bases between.

This clonotype was counted many times. This beta chain turned up in a library designed for alpha chains; as an off-target read, its abundance says little. The rearrangement links TRBV20-1 to TRBJ2-5; 10 bases match TRBD1. Unmatched junction bases numbered 5, after V lost 3 bases and J lost 1 base. The CDR3 has 15 amino acids. Germline-derived CDR1 and CDR2 are DFQATT and SNEGSKA (reference sequence). The CDR3 bases are TGCAGTGCTAGCCCCGGGACAGGGGCCCAAGAGACCCAGTACTTC. This gives the protein CSASPGTGAQETQYF.

For this clonotype: For a library built for alpha chains, this beta chain is a stray read; little rests on its size. V and J are TRBV28 and TRBJ2-2; 8 nucleotides agree with TRBD2. This CDR3 has 15 amino acids. Per germline, CDR1 MDHEN and CDR2 SYDVKM. The junction had 4 bases not matched to a gene; V was cut back by 7 bases and J by 0 bases. CDR3 protein: CASKAGGSNTGELFF. For the CDR3, the DNA is TGTGCCAGCAAGGCGGGGGGTTCGAACACCGGGGAGCTGTTTTTT.

Worth noting for this clonotype: The library was prepared for alpha chains; this beta chain is a stray read, so its frequency means little. The V call is TRBV6-2 or TRBV6-3, the J call TRBJ2-2, with D tentatively TRBD1 (5 bases). V lost 1 base, J lost 3 bases, and 6 bases lay in between. Germline loops: CDR1 MNHEY, CDR2 SVGEGT. The CDR3 is 14 amino acids. The CDR3 region is CASSYFRDTGELFF. For the CDR3, the DNA is TGTGCCAGCAGTTACTTCAGGGACACCGGGGAGCTGTTTTTT.

This clonotype was counted many times. This beta chain represents an off-target read in a library built for alpha chains; its size is of limited meaning. The chain uses TRBV4-2 and TRBJ1-2; D remains ambiguous. Looked up from germline, CDR1 is LGHNA and CDR2 is YNFKEQ. V gave up 2 bases and J gave up 3 bases, with 16 bases separating them. The CDR3 is made up of 16 amino acids. The CDR3: CASSQYHTLGDYGYTF. CDR3 DNA sequence: TGTGCCAGCAGCCAATACCACACCTTAGGCGACTATGGCTACACCTTC.

This clonotype was found many times. Little can be read into the size of this beta chain, an off-target read in a library designed for alpha chains. J is TRBJ2-7 and V is TRBV15, with D possibly being TRBD1 (6 bases). This CDR3 has 15 residues. The ends were cut back, 0 bases at V and 5 bases at J, with 14 bases in the middle. Germline assignment: CDR1 LNHNV and CDR2 YYDKDF (reference sequence). CDR3 region: CATSREGVRGNEQYF. CDR3 nucleotide sequence: TGTGCCACCAGCAGAGAAGGGGTCAGGGGCAACGAGCAGTACTTC.

This clonotype occurred many times. This beta chain is an unintended read in a library built for alpha chains; its size means little. J is TRBJ2-3 and V is TRBV4-3, with 11 bases fitting TRBD2. The germline CDR1 and CDR2 sequences are LGHNA and YSLEER. CDR3 length: 16 residues. Unmatched junction bases numbered 10, after V lost 1 base and J lost 10 bases. Written as DNA, the CDR3 is TGCGCCAGCAGCCAAGCCCTAGCGGGGGGCCCGGAGGCGCAGTATTTT. Protein product: CASSQALAGGPEAQYF.

As for this clonotype: A library prepared for alpha chains yielded this beta chain as an off-target read; its size is of little meaning. This chain uses TRBV6-5 with TRBJ2-3; D is possibly TRBD1 (6 bases). The CDR3 runs to 16 residues. V lost 3 bases, J lost 4 bases, and 17 bases lay in between. Germline CDR1 and CDR2: MNHEY and SVGAGI. The CDR3 spells CASSYLPGTMPDTQYF. CDR3 sequence (DNA): TGTGCCAGCAGTTATCTCCCCGGGACAATGCCAGATACGCAGTATTTT.

This clonotype was recorded at least ten times. Since it is a stray read in a library aimed at alpha chains, this beta chain has a size that is not meaningful. This sequence joins TRBV18 and TRBJ2-7; TRBD1 agrees at 10 bases. The V gene's germline CDR1 is KGHSH and CDR2 LQKENI. Trimming removed 2 bases from V and 5 bases from J; junction bases left unmatched: 12. The CDR3 covers 17 residues. CDR3 region: CASSPNPGTGVNDEQYF. In DNA, the CDR3 is TGTGCCAGCTCACCAAATCCGGGGACAGGGGTCAATGACGAGCAGTACTTC.

Ten or more counts support this clonotype. The library was designed around alpha chains, so this beta chain is a stray read whose abundance carries little weight. The J gene is TRBJ1-2, the V gene TRBV12-3 or TRBV12-4; no reliable D call. Trimming removed 6 bases at V and 8 bases at J, with 19 bases between. The length of the CDR3 is 14 residues. This CDR3 is CASRPTRVGGGYTF. CDR3 nucleotide sequence: TGTGCCAGCAGACCCACCCGGGTCGGTGGCGGCTACACCTTC.

This clonotype showed up many times. A library prepared for alpha chains yielded this beta chain as an off-target read; its size is of little meaning. The chain employs TRBV7-2 and TRBJ2-3; D ambiguous. Looked up from germline, CDR1 is SGHTA and CDR2 is FQGNSA. The V gene lost 1 base and the J gene lost 1 base, with 6 bases spanning the gap. The CDR3 length is 14 residues. The CDR3 nucleotides are TGTGCCAGCAGCTTAGATCGGGGCACAGATACGCAGTATTTT. This codes for CASSLDRGTDTQYF.

This clonotype was seen repeatedly, ten times or more. This beta chain came through as a stray read in a library set up for alpha chains, and its size says little. V is TRBV20-1 and J is TRBJ2-7; D ambiguous. V lost 0 bases to trimming and J lost 4 bases, with 16 bases between them. Germline CDR1 reads DFQATT; CDR2 reads SNEGSKA (reference sequence). The CDR3 extends over 15 amino acids. CDR3 in amino acids: CSARDQSPKGYEQYF. CDR3 bases: TGCAGTGCTAGAGATCAGTCCCCAAAAGGGTACGAGCAGTACTTC.

This clonotype is medium-sized (0.01 to 0.1%) in the sample. This beta chain appears as a stray read in a library generated for alpha chains; its size is not informative. The rearrangement joins TRBV5-5 to TRBJ2-1; D is undetermined. Trimming stripped 0 bases from V and 6 bases from J, with 4 bases between. This CDR3 has 12 residues. The germline V gene has CDR1 SGHKS and CDR2 YYEKEE (reference sequence). The CDR3 reads CASSLDLNEQFF. Written as DNA, the CDR3 is TGTGCCAGCAGCTTGGACCTCAATGAGCAGTTCTTC. Complete variable domain (other parts from reference TRBV5-5 and TRBJ2-1): DAGVTQSPTHLIKTRGQQVTLRCSPISGHKSVSWYQQVLGQGPQFIFQYYEKEERGRGNFPDRFSARQFPNYSSELNVNALLLGDSALYLCASSLDLNEQFFGPGTRLTVL.

This clonotype appeared many times. This beta chain represents an off-target read in a library built for alpha chains; its size is of limited meaning. The rearrangement links TRBV5-1 to TRBJ2-3; D unresolved. CDR3 length: 14 residues. Germline V gene data show CDR1 as SGHRS and CDR2 as YFSETQ. The V end lost 4 bases, the J end lost 3 bases, and 12 bases lay between the germline ends. The CDR3 nucleotides are TGCGCCAGCAGCCCCGTTTCGGCTACAGATACGCAGTATTTT. It encodes CASSPVSATDTQYF.

This clonotype is medium-sized (0.01 to 0.1%). This beta chain was picked up by a library intended for alpha chains and is off target, so its count carries little meaning. The chain combines TRBV7-2 with TRBJ1-2; TRBD1 might be the D (6 bases). V lost 5 bases to trimming and J lost 0 bases, with 10 bases between them. CDR3 length: 14 amino acids. In germline, CDR1 is SGHTA, CDR2 FQGNSA. CDR3 nucleotide sequence: TGTGCCAGCAGCCCCCGGACAGCTAACTATGGCTACACCTTC. This gives the protein CASSPRTANYGYTF.